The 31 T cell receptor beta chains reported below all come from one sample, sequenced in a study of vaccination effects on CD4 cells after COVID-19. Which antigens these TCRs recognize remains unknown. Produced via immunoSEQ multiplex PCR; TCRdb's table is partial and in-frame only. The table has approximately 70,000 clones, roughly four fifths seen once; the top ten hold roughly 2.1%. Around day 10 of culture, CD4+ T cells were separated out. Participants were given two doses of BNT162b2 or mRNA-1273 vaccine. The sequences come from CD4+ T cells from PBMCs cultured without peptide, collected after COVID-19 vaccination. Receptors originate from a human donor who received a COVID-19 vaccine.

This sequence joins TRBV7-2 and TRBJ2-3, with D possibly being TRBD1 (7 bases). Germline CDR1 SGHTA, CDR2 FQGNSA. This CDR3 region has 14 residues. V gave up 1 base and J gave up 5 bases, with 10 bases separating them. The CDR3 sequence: CASSLGRGLDTQYF. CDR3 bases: TGTGCCAGCAGCTTAGGGAGGGGGCTAGATACGCAGTATTTT.

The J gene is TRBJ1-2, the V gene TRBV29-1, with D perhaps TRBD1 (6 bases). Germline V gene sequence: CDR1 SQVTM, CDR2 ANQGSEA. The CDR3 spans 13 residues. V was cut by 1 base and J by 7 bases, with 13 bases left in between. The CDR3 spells CSVEVGGAVGYTF. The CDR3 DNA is TGCAGCGTTGAAGTCGGGGGGGCAGTTGGCTACACCTTC.

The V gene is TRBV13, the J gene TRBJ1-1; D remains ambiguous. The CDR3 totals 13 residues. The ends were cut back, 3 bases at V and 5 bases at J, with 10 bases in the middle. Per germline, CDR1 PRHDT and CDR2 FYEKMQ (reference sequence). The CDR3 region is CASSFGSRTEAFF. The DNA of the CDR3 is TGTGCCAGCAGCTTTGGGTCCCGAACTGAAGCTTTCTTT.

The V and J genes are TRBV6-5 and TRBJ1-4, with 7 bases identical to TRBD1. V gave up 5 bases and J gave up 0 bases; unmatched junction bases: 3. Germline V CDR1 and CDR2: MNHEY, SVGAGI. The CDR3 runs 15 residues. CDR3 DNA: TGTGCCAGCAGTCGGGACAGTGCAACTAATGAAAAACTGTTTTTT. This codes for CASSRDSATNEKLFF.

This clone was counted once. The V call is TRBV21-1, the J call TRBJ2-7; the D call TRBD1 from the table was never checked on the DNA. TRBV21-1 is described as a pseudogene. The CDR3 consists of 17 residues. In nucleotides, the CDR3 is TGTGCCAGCAACCACGAGACTTCGGGACAGGGAAAAGGCGAGCAGTACGTC. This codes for CASNHETSGQGKGEQYV.

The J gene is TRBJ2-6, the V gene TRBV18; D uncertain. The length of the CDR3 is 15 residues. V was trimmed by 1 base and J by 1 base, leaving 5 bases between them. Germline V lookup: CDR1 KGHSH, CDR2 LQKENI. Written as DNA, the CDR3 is TGTGCCAGCTCACCACTAGAATCTGGGGCCAACGTCCTGACTTTC. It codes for CASSPLESGANVLTF. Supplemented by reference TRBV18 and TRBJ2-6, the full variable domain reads NAGVMQNPRHLVRRRGQEARLRCSPMKGHSHVYWYRQLPEEGLKFMVYLQKENIIDESGMPKERFSAEFPKEGPSILRIQQVVRGDSAAYFCASSPLESGANVLTFGAGSRLTVL.

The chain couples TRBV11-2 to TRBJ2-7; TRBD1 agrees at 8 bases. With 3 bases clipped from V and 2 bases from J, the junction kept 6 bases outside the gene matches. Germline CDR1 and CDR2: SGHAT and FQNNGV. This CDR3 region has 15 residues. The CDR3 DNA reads TGTGCCAGCAGCTTTCAGTCAGGGGGCCCCTACGAGCAGTACGTC. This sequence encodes CASSFQSGGPYEQYV.

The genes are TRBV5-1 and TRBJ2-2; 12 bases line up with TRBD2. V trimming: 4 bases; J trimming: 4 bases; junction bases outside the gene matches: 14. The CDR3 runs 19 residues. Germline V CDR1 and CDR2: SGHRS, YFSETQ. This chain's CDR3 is CASSPLITSGGPGTGELFF. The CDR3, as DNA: TGCGCCAGCAGCCCCTTGATAACTAGCGGGGGGCCGGGCACCGGGGAGCTGTTTTTT.

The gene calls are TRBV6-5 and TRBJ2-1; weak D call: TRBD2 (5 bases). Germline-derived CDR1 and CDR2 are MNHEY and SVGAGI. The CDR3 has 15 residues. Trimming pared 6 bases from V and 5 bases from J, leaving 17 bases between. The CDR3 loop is CASRRTRAANNEQFF. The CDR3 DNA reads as TGTGCCAGCAGAAGAACTAGAGCGGCTAACAATGAGCAGTTCTTC.

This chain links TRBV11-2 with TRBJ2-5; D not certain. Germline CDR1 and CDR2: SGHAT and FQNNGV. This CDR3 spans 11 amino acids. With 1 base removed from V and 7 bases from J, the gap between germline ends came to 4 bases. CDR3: CASSLGSTQYF. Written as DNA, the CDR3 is TGTGCCAGCAGCTTAGGATCGACCCAGTACTTC.

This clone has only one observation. CDR3 DNA sequence: TGTGCCAGCAGCTTGCCGACCGGGGGTATCTATGGCTACACCTTC. Translation gives CASSLPTGGIYGYTF. V is TRBV5-4 and J is TRBJ1-2; perhaps TRBD1 as D (5 bases). The CDR3 extends over 15 amino acids. V was pared by 1 base and J by 4 bases, with 14 bases between. CDR1 is SGHNT, CDR2 YYREEE, per germline (reference sequence).

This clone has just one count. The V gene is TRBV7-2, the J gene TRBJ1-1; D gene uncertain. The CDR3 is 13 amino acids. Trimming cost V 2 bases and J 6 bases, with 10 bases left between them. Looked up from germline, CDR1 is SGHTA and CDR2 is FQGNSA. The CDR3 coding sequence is TGTGCCAGCAGCTTAAGGATACTTCCTGAAGCTTTCTTT. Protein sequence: CASSLRILPEAFF.

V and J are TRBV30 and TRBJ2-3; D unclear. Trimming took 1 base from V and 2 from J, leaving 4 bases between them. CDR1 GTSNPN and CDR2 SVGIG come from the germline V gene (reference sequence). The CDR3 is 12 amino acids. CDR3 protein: CAWSAITDTQYF. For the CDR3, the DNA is TGTGCCTGGAGTGCCATCACAGATACGCAGTATTTT.

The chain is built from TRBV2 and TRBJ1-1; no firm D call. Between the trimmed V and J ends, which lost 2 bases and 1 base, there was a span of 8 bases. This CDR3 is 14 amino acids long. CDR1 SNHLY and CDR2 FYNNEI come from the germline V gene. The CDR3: CASSERQRNTEAFF. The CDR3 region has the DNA TGTGCCAGCAGTGAAAGGCAGAGGAACACTGAAGCTTTCTTT.

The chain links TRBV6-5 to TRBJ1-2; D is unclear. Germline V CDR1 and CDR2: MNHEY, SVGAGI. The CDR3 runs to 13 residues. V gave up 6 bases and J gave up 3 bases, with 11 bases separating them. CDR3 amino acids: CASRVGRYYGYTF. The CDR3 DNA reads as TGTGCCAGCAGAGTTGGACGGTACTATGGCTACACCTTC.

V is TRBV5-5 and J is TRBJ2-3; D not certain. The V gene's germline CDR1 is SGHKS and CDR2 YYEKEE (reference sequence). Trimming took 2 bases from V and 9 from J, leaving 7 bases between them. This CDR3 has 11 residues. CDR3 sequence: CASSFALTQYF. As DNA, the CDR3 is TGTGCCAGCAGCTTTGCGTTAACGCAGTATTTT.

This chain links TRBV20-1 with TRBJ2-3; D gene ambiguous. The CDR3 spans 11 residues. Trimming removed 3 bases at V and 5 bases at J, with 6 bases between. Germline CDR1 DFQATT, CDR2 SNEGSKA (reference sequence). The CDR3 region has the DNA TGCAGTGCTAGTTATAGAGATACGCAGTATTTT. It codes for CSASYRDTQYF.

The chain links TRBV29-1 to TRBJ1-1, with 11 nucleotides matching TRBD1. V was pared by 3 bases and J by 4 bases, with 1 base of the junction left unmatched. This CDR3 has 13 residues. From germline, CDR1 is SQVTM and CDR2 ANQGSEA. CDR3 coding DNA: TGCAGCGTTGAGGGACAGGGGGGCACTGAAGCTTTCTTT. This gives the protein CSVEGQGGTEAFF.

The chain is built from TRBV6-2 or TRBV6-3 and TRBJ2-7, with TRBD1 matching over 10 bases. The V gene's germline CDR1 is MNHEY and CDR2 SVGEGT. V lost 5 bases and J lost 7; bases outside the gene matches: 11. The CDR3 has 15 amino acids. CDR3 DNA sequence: TGTGCCAGCAGTGGGCCGGGACAGGGGTCTAAAGAGCAGTACGTC. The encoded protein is CASSGPGQGSKEQYV.

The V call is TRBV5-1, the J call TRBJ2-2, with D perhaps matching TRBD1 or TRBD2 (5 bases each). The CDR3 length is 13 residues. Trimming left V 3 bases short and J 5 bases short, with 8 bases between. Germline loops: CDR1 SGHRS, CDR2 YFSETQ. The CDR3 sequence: CASSSGGTGELFF. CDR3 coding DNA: TGCGCCAGCAGCTCTGGGGGTACCGGGGAGCTGTTTTTT.

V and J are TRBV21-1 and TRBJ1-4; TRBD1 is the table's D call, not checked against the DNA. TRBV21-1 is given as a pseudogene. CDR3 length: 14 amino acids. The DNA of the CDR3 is TGTGCCAGCAGCCCGGACAGGGTGGATGAAAAACTGTTTTTT. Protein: CASSPDRVDEKLFF.

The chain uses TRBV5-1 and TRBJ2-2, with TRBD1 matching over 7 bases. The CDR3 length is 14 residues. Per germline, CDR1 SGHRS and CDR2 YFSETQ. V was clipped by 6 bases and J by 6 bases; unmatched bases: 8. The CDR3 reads CASNGQVGSGELFF. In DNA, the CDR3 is TGCGCCAGCAACGGACAGGTGGGGTCCGGGGAGCTGTTTTTT.

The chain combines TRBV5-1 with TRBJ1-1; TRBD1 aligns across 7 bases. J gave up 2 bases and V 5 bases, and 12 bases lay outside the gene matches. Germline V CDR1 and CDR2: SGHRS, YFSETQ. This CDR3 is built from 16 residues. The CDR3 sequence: CASSFIQTGQNTEAFF. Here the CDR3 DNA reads TGCGCCAGCAGTTTTATTCAGACAGGGCAAAACACTGAAGCTTTCTTT.

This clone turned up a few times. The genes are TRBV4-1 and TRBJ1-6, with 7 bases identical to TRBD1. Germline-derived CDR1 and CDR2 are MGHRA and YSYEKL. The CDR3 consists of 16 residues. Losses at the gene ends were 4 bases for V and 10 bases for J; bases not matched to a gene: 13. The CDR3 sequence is CASSRPKADRLSPLHF. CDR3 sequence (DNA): TGCGCCAGCAGCCGTCCCAAGGCGGACAGGCTCTCACCCCTCCACTTT.

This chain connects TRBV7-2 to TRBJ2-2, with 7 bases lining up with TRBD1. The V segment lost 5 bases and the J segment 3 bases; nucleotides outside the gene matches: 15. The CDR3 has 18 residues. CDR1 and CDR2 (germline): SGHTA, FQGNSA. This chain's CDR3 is CASSLPIPGQPYTGELFF. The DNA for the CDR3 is TGTGCCAGCAGCCTACCAATTCCGGGACAGCCATACACCGGGGAGCTGTTTTTT.

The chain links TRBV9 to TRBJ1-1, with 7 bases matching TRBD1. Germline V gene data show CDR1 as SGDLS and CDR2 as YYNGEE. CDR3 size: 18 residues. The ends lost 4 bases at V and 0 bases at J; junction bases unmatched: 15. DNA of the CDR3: TGTGCCAGCAGCCCCAAGGACAGGCCCGTATACTTGAACACTGAAGCTTTCTTT. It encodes CASSPKDRPVYLNTEAFF.

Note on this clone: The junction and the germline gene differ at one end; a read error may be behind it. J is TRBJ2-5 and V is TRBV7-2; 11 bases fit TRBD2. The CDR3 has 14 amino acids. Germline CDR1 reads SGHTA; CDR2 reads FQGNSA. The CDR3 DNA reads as TGTGCCAGCAGCCTAGCGGGGGGTAAAGAGACCCAGTACTTC. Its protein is CASSLAGGKETQYF.

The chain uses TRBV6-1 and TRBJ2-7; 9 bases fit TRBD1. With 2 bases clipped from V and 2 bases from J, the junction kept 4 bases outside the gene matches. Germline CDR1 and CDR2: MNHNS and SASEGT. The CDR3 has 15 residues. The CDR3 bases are TGTGCCAGCAGTGAATTTACAGGGGGCCCCTACGAGCAGTACGTC. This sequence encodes CASSEFTGGPYEQYV.

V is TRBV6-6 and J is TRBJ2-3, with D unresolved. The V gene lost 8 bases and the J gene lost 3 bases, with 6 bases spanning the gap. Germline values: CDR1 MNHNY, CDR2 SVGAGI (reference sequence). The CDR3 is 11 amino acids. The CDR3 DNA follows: TGTGCCAGCGGCCAAACAGATACGCAGTATTTT. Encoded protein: CASGQTDTQYF.

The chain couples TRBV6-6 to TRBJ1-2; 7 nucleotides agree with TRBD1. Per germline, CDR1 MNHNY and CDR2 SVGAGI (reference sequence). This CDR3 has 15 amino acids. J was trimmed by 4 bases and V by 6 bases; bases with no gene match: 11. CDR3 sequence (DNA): TGTGCCAGCAGCTTACCCGAGGGACAGTCCTATGGCTACACCTTC. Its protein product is CASSLPEGQSYGYTF.

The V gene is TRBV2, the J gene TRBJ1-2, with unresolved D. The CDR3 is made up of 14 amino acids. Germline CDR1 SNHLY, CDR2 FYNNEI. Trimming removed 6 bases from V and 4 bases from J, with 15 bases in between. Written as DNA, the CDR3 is TGTGCCAGCAGATCGGGCCAGGCCAGCTATGGCTACACCTTC. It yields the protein CASRSGQASYGYTF.